This T cell receptor (beta chain) emerged from a study of cytomegalovirus exposure and HLA in healthy donors. It was with 60 Vbeta and 13 Jbeta primers that the PCR ran. Here immunoSEQ multiplex PCR was the method, and the copy in TCRdb shows in-frame clones only, minus some. Among roughly 190,000 clones listed, over 70% were seen once. CDR3 size: 13 residues. Per the germline V gene, CDR1 is SGHTA and CDR2 is FQGNSA. Comment on this clone: Its antigen is not known. A junction boundary mismatches the germline segment, possibly from a read error.

Study results and caveats: Immune exposure was documented only through CMV serostatus. One later analysis reportedly identified an Asian-associated ancestry cluster that showed fewer N-insertions than the roughly 720-donor mean.

The receptor was isolated from a middle-aged man in good health and CMV-seronegative. V is TRBV7-2 and J is TRBJ2-7; TRBD1 might be the D (6 bases). Specimen: PBMCs. This CDR3 reads CASSLGQYYEQYF. DNA of the CDR3: TGTGCCAGCAGTTTAGGACAGTACTACGAGCAGTACTTC.